A single sample gave rise to the 21 T cell receptor beta chains below, sequenced in a study of cytomegalovirus exposure and HLA in healthy donors. The PCR was carried out with 60 Vbeta primers and 13 Jbeta primers. Sequenced by immunoSEQ multiplex PCR; TCRdb stores in-frame clones only, minus some. The profile covers some 110,000 clones, with less than 70% appearing a single time and over 2% taken by the ten largest. The source material was PBMCs. The receptors were gathered from a woman aged 30 to 39 in good health and CMV-seronegative.

This clone was picked up a small number of times. The chain joins TRBV11-3 to TRBJ1-1; TRBD1 agrees at 7 bases. This CDR3 spans 13 amino acids. CDR1 and CDR2 (germline): SGHNT, YENEEA. V trimming: 5 bases; J trimming: 4 bases; junction bases outside the gene matches: 4. CDR3 region: CASSRQGGTEAFF. The CDR3 nucleotides are TGTGCCAGCAGCCGACAGGGAGGCACTGAAGCTTTCTTT.

The chain uses TRBV21-1 and TRBJ2-1; TRBD1, as called in the table, went unchecked against the DNA. TRBV21-1 is a known pseudogene. The CDR3 length is 15 residues. CDR3 DNA sequence: TGTGCCAGCAGCAAAGCGGGCCCATTGAGTCCTGAGCAGTTCTTC. This encodes CASSKAGPLSPEQFF.

V and J are TRBV5-1 and TRBJ2-7; TRBD1 matches 7 bases. Germline-derived CDR1 and CDR2 are SGHRS and YFSETQ. This CDR3 region has 14 residues. The ends lost 4 bases at V and 2 bases at J; junction bases unmatched: 6. This CDR3 is CASSTRDSAYEQYF. The CDR3 DNA sequence: TGCGCCAGCAGCACCCGGGACAGTGCCTACGAGCAGTACTTC.

The chain employs TRBV2 and TRBJ2-1; D remains ambiguous. The CDR3 runs to 12 residues. V was clipped by 8 bases and J by 5 bases, with 10 bases between them. Germline CDR1 reads SNHLY; CDR2 reads FYNNEI. As DNA, the CDR3 is TGTGCCAGCTTGGGTCAGGACAATGAGCAGTTCTTC. It specifies CASLGQDNEQFF.

This chain joins TRBV27 and TRBJ2-7; D possibly corresponds to TRBD2 (5 bases). The V end was cut by 5 bases, the J end by 0 bases, with 8 bases between. Per germline, CDR1 MNHEY and CDR2 SMNVEV (reference sequence). This CDR3 is built from 13 residues. In DNA form, the CDR3 reads TGTGCCAGCAGTCTGGACTTCTCCTACGAGCAGTACTTC. Residues: CASSLDFSYEQYF.

This clone was observed a few times. This chain joins TRBV4-2 and TRBJ2-1, with TRBD2 matching 7 bases. The CDR3 is 14 residues long. V lost 2 bases, J lost 3 bases, and 1 base stayed unmatched. Germline loops: CDR1 LGHNA, CDR2 YNFKEQ. The DNA of the CDR3 is TGTGCCAGCAGCCAAAGCGGGAACTACAATGAGCAGTTCTTC. Amino acids: CASSQSGNYNEQFF.

This clone turned up a few times. V and J are TRBV18 and TRBJ2-1; TRBD2 matches 9 bases. The CDR3 consists of 16 residues. The junction had 12 bases not matched to a gene; V was cut back by 4 bases and J by 8 bases. Germline-derived CDR1 and CDR2 are KGHSH and LQKENI. The CDR3 reads CASSRQREASSDEQFF. The CDR3, as DNA: TGTGCCAGCTCACGTCAGCGGGAGGCCAGTTCAGATGAGCAGTTCTTC.

This clone has a handful of counts. The chain employs TRBV15 and TRBJ1-2; 10 bases are shared with TRBD1. V trimming: 8 bases; J trimming: 8 bases; junction bases outside the gene matches: 14. Germline CDR1 LNHNV, CDR2 YYDKDF (reference sequence). There are 15 residues in the CDR3. CDR3 region: CATGEATGGSWGYTF. Written as DNA, the CDR3 is TGTGCCACCGGCGAGGCGACAGGGGGCTCTTGGGGCTACACCTTC.

The chain uses TRBV6-6 and TRBJ2-7, with 7 bases that match TRBD2. After removal of 6 bases from V and 0 bases from J, the junction contained 11 bases not matched to a gene. The CDR3 spans 16 residues. Germline V gene data show CDR1 as MNHNY and CDR2 as SVGAGI (reference sequence). As DNA, the CDR3 is TGTGCCAGCAGCCCCTCCCCCCTAGCGGACTCCTACGAGCAGTACTTC. Translated, it gives CASSPSPLADSYEQYF.

This clone was seen a handful of times. This CDR3 reads CASSASGVGEQFF. CDR3 nucleotides: TGTGCCAGCAGCGCCTCGGGGGTAGGGGAGCAGTTCTTC. The J gene is TRBJ2-1, the V gene TRBV6-1; D perhaps matches TRBD2 (6 bases). CDR1 is MNHNS, CDR2 SASEGT, per germline. V lost 6 bases, J lost 10 bases, and 16 bases lay in between. There are 13 residues in the CDR3.

V is TRBV7-8 and J is TRBJ2-5; 8 positions match TRBD1. The length of the CDR3 is 14 residues. The V gene's germline CDR1 is SGHVS and CDR2 FQNEAQ. With V trimmed by 5 bases and J by 5 bases, 7 bases remained unmatched. CDR3 region: CASSKTRGRETQYF. For the CDR3, the DNA is TGTGCCAGCAGCAAAACCAGGGGGCGGGAGACCCAGTACTTC.

The V call is TRBV5-1, the J call TRBJ2-3, with 10 bases identical to TRBD2. This CDR3 region has 16 residues. Trimming removed 0 bases from V and 3 bases from J; junction bases left unmatched: 4. Germline CDR1 is SGHRS and CDR2 is YFSETQ. CDR3 bases: TGCGCCAGCAGCTTGGGGCTAGCGGGAGTAACAGATACGCAGTATTTT. It yields the protein CASSLGLAGVTDTQYF.

This chain joins TRBV2 and TRBJ2-7; 9 bases map to TRBD1. The junction had 6 bases not matched to a gene; V was cut back by 7 bases and J by 5 bases. Germline loops: CDR1 SNHLY, CDR2 FYNNEI. This CDR3 spans 13 amino acids. The CDR3, as DNA: TGTGCCAGCAAACCGGGACAGGGAAACGAGCAGTACTTC. Its translation: CASKPGQGNEQYF. The variable domain in full, completed from reference TRBV2 and TRBJ2-7, reads EPEVTQTPSHQVTQMGQEVILRCVPISNHLYFYWYRQILGQKVEFLVSFYNNEISEKSEIFDDQFSVERPDGSNFTLKIRSTKLEDSAMYFCASKPGQGNEQYFGPGTRLTVT.

V usage is TRBV5-4 and J usage is TRBJ2-7; D is unresolved. CDR3 length: 12 residues. Trimming removed 0 bases at V and 6 bases at J, with 7 bases between. The germline V gene has CDR1 SGHNT and CDR2 YYREEE (reference sequence). CDR3 protein: CASSLDVAEQYF. The CDR3 DNA reads as TGTGCCAGCAGCTTGGATGTGGCCGAGCAGTACTTC.

The gene calls are TRBV7-9 and TRBJ2-5; TRBD2 matches 7 bases. The ends lost 6 bases at V and 2 bases at J; junction bases unmatched: 9. CDR1 and CDR2 from the germline V gene are SEHNR and FQNEAQ (reference sequence). CDR3 size: 15 residues. CDR3 sequence (DNA): TGTGCCAGCAGTTACCTAGCGGAGGGGCAAGAGACCCAGTACTTC. It codes for CASSYLAEGQETQYF.

V usage is TRBV15 and J usage is TRBJ1-5; D not resolved. This CDR3 comprises 17 residues. Trimming stripped 2 bases from V and 2 bases from J, with 16 bases between. Germline CDR1 and CDR2: LNHNV and YYDKDF (reference sequence). The CDR3: CATSRNTPGEGNQPQHF. The CDR3 DNA reads as TGTGCCACCAGCAGAAATACCCCCGGGGAAGGCAATCAGCCCCAGCATTTT.

J is TRBJ1-3 and V is TRBV15; a possible D gene is TRBD1 (5 bases). The germline gives CDR1 LNHNV, CDR2 YYDKDF (reference sequence). The CDR3 contains 16 residues. The V end was cut by 0 bases, the J end by 0 bases, with 9 bases between. This chain's CDR3 is CATSRDRGHSGNTIYF. The DNA of the CDR3 is TGTGCCACCAGCAGAGATAGGGGTCACTCTGGAAACACCATATATTTT.

The chain recombines TRBV7-2 with TRBJ2-3; TRBD2 matches 7 bases. Per germline, CDR1 SGHTA and CDR2 FQGNSA. CDR3 length: 15 amino acids. The ends lost 6 bases at V and 3 bases at J; junction bases unmatched: 9. CDR3 residues: CASRRTSVGTDTQYF. The CDR3 DNA reads TGTGCCAGCAGGCGGACTAGTGTGGGGACAGATACGCAGTATTTT.

The chain links TRBV6-5 to TRBJ2-7; TRBD2 matches 13 bases. J was trimmed by 9 bases and V by 4 bases; bases with no gene match: 9. CDR1 is MNHEY, CDR2 SVGAGI, per germline. This CDR3 has 15 residues. This CDR3 is CASSLGLAGESRQYF. In DNA, the CDR3 is TGTGCCAGCAGTTTAGGACTAGCGGGAGAATCCCGGCAGTACTTC.

This rearrangement joins TRBV27 to TRBJ2-7; 10 nucleotides line up with TRBD2. Germline V lookup: CDR1 MNHEY, CDR2 SMNVEV (reference sequence). The ends lost 5 bases at V and 7 bases at J; junction bases unmatched: 11. The CDR3 runs 15 residues. This chain's CDR3 is CASSQTGTSALEQYF. The DNA for the CDR3 is TGTGCCAGCAGTCAAACCGGGACTAGCGCTCTGGAGCAGTACTTC.

The chain employs TRBV28 and TRBJ2-7; D possibly corresponds to TRBD1 (6 bases). The germline gives CDR1 MDHEN, CDR2 SYDVKM. CDR3 size: 13 residues. Between the trimmed V and J ends, which lost 3 bases and 3 bases, there was a span of 9 bases. This chain's CDR3 is CASSFGGRYEQYF. The CDR3 DNA reads as TGTGCCAGCAGTTTTGGGGGCCGCTACGAGCAGTACTTC.